This record covers a single T cell receptor beta chain. The antigen remains unidentified. These data are taken from a study of OX40 agonist ivuxolimab in advanced cancers. Overall study context: Earlier anti-PD-1, anti-PD-L1 or anti-CTLA-4 therapy was permitted; about 39% had received some. Whole-study findings and limits: The study did not work out the antigen specificity of the expanded peripheral T cells.

The CDR3 has 15 amino acids. Trimming took 10 bases from V and 2 from J; bases not matched to a gene: 9. The germline V gene encodes CDR1 SNHLY and CDR2 FYNNEI. Sequencing used immunoSEQ multiplex PCR; TCRdb keeps in-frame clones, though not all of them. The repertoire holds tens of thousands of clones, with around nine tenths as singletons. The sampling schedule covered blood at baseline, cycle 4 day 1, and cycle 7 day 1. This chain joins TRBV2 and TRBJ2-3, with 10 positions matching TRBD2. The sample consisted of CD4+ or CD8+ T cells sorted from blood, taken in a trial of the OX40 agonist ivuxolimab. This receptor was taken from an adult with an advanced solid tumor such as melanoma, head and neck, liver or kidney cancer. The CDR3 spells CATRRLAGTTDTQYF. The DNA for the CDR3 is TGTGCCACGCGTCGACTAGCGGGTACCACAGATACGCAGTATTTT.